The 25 T cell receptor beta chains below all came from one sample that was sequenced in a study of T-cell memory formation after mild COVID-19. Each CDR3 protein is one row after TCRdb ran MiXCR on the 5' RACE reads. The sample has 530,000 or so distinct CDR3 sequences, 17% seen once; the top ten hold around 8.1%. The sequenced sample was PBMCs or a T cell subset sorted from them (not recorded which). All receptors come from an adult woman who had mild COVID-19 (a few samples of this study predate the infection). Cell type and time point are not known.

This clonotype has more than one count but fewer than ten. This rearrangement joins TRBV6-2 or TRBV6-3 to TRBJ2-2; D remains ambiguous. Germline V gives CDR1 MNHEY, CDR2 SVGEGT. V shed 2 bases and J shed 2 bases, with 15 bases lying between them. The CDR3 has 17 residues. The CDR3: CASSYDVGGPNTGELFF. In DNA, the CDR3 is TGTGCCAGCAGTTACGATGTTGGCGGCCCCAACACCGGGGAGCTGTTTTTT.

The chain's CDR3 is CASSYWQSAPLHF. For the CDR3, the DNA is TGTGCCAGCAGTTACTGGCAGAGCGCACCCCTCCACTTT. The chain carries TRBV6-2 or TRBV6-3 and TRBJ1-6; D is undetermined. Between the trimmed V and J ends, which lost 1 base and 11 bases, there was a span of 9 bases. This CDR3 region has 13 residues. Germline loops: CDR1 MNHEY, CDR2 SVGEGT.

The CDR3 is CASSRYSGNEQFF. CDR3 in DNA: TGTGCCAGCAGCCGCTACAGCGGGAATGAGCAGTTCTTC. The chain recombines TRBV12-3 or TRBV12-4 with TRBJ2-1, with D maybe TRBD2 (6 bases). V dropped 6 bases and J dropped 7 bases, with 13 bases sitting between them. The CDR3 spans 13 residues.

V usage is TRBV4-3 and J usage is TRBJ1-1; TRBD1 matches at 10 bases. The CDR3 contains 16 residues. The germline V gene has CDR1 LGHNA and CDR2 YSLEER. V was pared by 0 bases and J by 4 bases, with 5 bases of the junction left unmatched. CDR3 protein: CASSQDGRTGGTEAFF. CDR3 nucleotides: TGCGCCAGCAGCCAAGATGGGCGGACAGGGGGCACTGAAGCTTTCTTT.

The rearrangement uses TRBV9 and TRBJ2-7, with D possibly TRBD1 on 6 matching bases. Germline CDR1 is SGDLS and CDR2 is YYNGEE. The CDR3 consists of 15 residues. V was pared by 1 base and J by 2 bases, with 13 bases between. The chain's CDR3 is CASSVTQGTTYEQYF. The DNA for the CDR3 is TGTGCCAGCAGCGTAACCCAGGGGACCACCTACGAGCAGTACTTC.

Only a few counts were recorded for this clonotype. The chain combines TRBV27 with TRBJ2-7; unclear D gene. Deletions cut 5 bases from V and 7 bases from J, with 15 bases between. Looked up from germline, CDR1 is MNHEY and CDR2 is SMNVEV (reference sequence). This CDR3 spans 13 amino acids. CDR3 nucleotides: TGTGCCAGCAGTCAACTCCCGTGGAGTGAGCAGTACTTC. Encoded protein: CASSQLPWSEQYF.

This clonotype was recorded a few times. V is TRBV12-3 or TRBV12-4 and J is TRBJ1-2; possibly TRBD1 for D (5 bases). The CDR3 runs 13 residues. V gave up 7 bases and J gave up 7 bases, with 16 bases separating them. The CDR3 region has the DNA TGTGCCAGCAACGGCCAGGGATTGCGTGGCTACACCTTC. It specifies CASNGQGLRGYTF.

This clonotype came up a few times. V usage is TRBV29-1 and J usage is TRBJ1-2; 8 bases match TRBD1. V shed 0 bases and J 2 bases; nucleotides not matched to a gene: 5. This CDR3 has 15 residues. Per germline, CDR1 SQVTM and CDR2 ANQGSEA. This CDR3 reads CSVEDAGQGNYGYTF. The CDR3 DNA is TGCAGCGTTGAAGACGCCGGACAGGGAAACTATGGCTACACCTTC.

Of note for this clonotype: A read error may explain this, as a much larger clone is one base away. The chain is built from TRBV25-1 and TRBJ2-7; D unresolved. Germline assignment: CDR1 MGHDK and CDR2 SYGVNS. The CDR3 totals 12 residues. The V and J ends lost 2 bases and 2 bases respectively, with 4 bases between them. The CDR3 spells CASSERAYEQYF. The CDR3 nucleotides are TGTGCCAGCAGTGAAAGGGCCTACGAGCAGTACTTC.

This chain joins TRBV29-1 and TRBJ1-2; TRBD1 might be the D (5 bases). CDR1 and CDR2 from the germline V gene are SQVTM and ANQGSEA. Trimming took off 6 bases at V and 6 bases at J, with 23 bases between the two ends. There are 15 residues in the CDR3. CDR3 residues: CSVVQPGRVWHGYTF. The CDR3 DNA sequence: TGCAGCGTGGTTCAGCCAGGGAGGGTTTGGCATGGCTACACCTTC.

This clonotype has a handful of counts. The gene calls are TRBV20-1 and TRBJ1-2; D is ambiguous. CDR1 and CDR2 (germline): DFQATT, SNEGSKA (reference sequence). V dropped 3 bases and J dropped 0 bases, with 11 bases sitting between them. This CDR3 has 14 residues. CDR3 in amino acids: CSASFLGPNYGYTF. In DNA form, the CDR3 reads TGCAGTGCTAGTTTTTTAGGTCCTAACTATGGCTACACCTTC.

This clonotype was recorded a few times. The gene calls are TRBV5-4 and TRBJ2-7; D possibly uses TRBD1 or TRBD2 (5 bases each). Germline loops: CDR1 SGHNT, CDR2 YYREEE (reference sequence). V lost 2 bases to trimming and J lost 4 bases, with 16 bases between them. The CDR3 is made up of 15 amino acids. CDR3 coding DNA: TGTGCCAGCAGCTTATCAGGGACCCCAAGTTACGAGCAGTACTTC. Its protein is CASSLSGTPSYEQYF.

The chain recombines TRBV20-1 with TRBJ1-1; 11 nucleotides align to TRBD1. CDR1 is DFQATT, CDR2 SNEGSKA, per germline (reference sequence). The CDR3 runs to 16 residues. The trim removed 6 bases at V and 3 bases at J, leaving 12 bases unmatched. The chain's CDR3 is CSASWTGGRVDTEAFF. In DNA, the CDR3 is TGCAGTGCCTCCTGGACAGGGGGCAGGGTGGACACTGAAGCTTTCTTT.

The CDR3 DNA sequence: TGCGCCAGCAGCCACTATTCGGGGGCTTTCTTT. This codes for CASSHYSGAFF. V is TRBV4-1 and J is TRBJ1-1; D gene unclear. Germline V gene data show CDR1 as MGHRA and CDR2 as YSYEKL. Trimming removed 3 bases at V and 11 bases at J, with 10 bases between. The CDR3 runs to 11 residues.

This clonotype turned up a few times. DNA of the CDR3: TGTGCCAGCAGTTTAGACGGCAGGACCGAGCAGTACTTC. This sequence encodes CASSLDGRTEQYF. The chain combines TRBV12-3 or TRBV12-4 with TRBJ2-7; D is ambiguous. The CDR3 contains 13 residues. Trimming shortened V by 1 base and J by 6 bases, and 10 bases separated the two germline ends.

This clonotype has more than one count but fewer than ten. This rearrangement joins TRBV4-1 to TRBJ2-5; possible D gene TRBD1, 6 bases. The V gene lost 0 bases and the J gene lost 4 bases, with 12 bases spanning the gap. CDR1 MGHRA and CDR2 YSYEKL come from the germline V gene. The CDR3 loop spans 15 amino acids. CDR3 sequence: CASSQDTGPGETQYF. In DNA form, the CDR3 reads TGCGCCAGCAGCCAAGATACAGGGCCGGGAGAGACCCAGTACTTC.

This clonotype appeared a few times. The rearrangement uses TRBV7-2 and TRBJ1-5; TRBD1 is a possible D gene (5 bases). V was pared by 5 bases and J by 6 bases, with 14 bases between. Germline CDR1 reads SGHTA; CDR2 reads FQGNSA. The CDR3 totals 14 residues. The CDR3 spells CASSADPGIQPQHF. CDR3 DNA: TGTGCCAGCAGCGCAGACCCAGGGATTCAGCCCCAGCATTTT.

CDR3 region: CAIGWRANEKLFF. Here the CDR3 DNA reads TGTGCCATCGGATGGAGGGCTAATGAAAAACTGTTTTTT. This chain uses TRBV12-3 or TRBV12-4 with TRBJ1-4; D is undetermined. The CDR3 consists of 13 residues. V was cut by 10 bases and J by 3 bases, with 12 bases left in between.

This clonotype was recorded a few times. The chain is built from TRBV12-3 or TRBV12-4 and TRBJ2-4; no clear D. V was trimmed by 2 bases and J by 11 bases, leaving 13 bases between them. The CDR3 has 13 amino acids. CDR3 loop: CASSLLSSPLQYF. Here the CDR3 DNA reads TGTGCCAGCAGTTTATTATCGAGCCCCCTTCAGTACTTC.

This clonotype appeared a few times. The CDR3 spells CASTPRGGGKPEAKNIQYF. Written as DNA, the CDR3 is TGTGCCAGCACCCCCCGCGGAGGGGGCAAGCCCGAAGCCAAAAACATTCAGTACTTC. The chain joins TRBV7-9 to TRBJ2-4; TRBD1 is a possible D gene (7 bases). Germline V gene data show CDR1 as SEHNR and CDR2 as FQNEAQ (reference sequence). CDR3 length equals 19 residues. The ends were cut back, 7 bases at V and 0 bases at J, with 25 bases in the middle.

This clonotype was seen a few times. The chain is built from TRBV5-1 and TRBJ2-6; unclear D gene. V lost 5 bases and J lost 0, with 9 bases in between. The CDR3 is 15 residues long. Germline loops: CDR1 SGHRS, CDR2 YFSETQ. CDR3 sequence: CASRELSSGANVLTF. As DNA, the CDR3 is TGCGCCAGCAGGGAACTGAGCTCTGGGGCCAACGTCCTGACTTTC.

The chain employs TRBV7-2 and TRBJ1-6; no reliable D call. This CDR3 is 17 amino acids long. CDR1 is SGHTA and CDR2 is FQGNSA in the germline V gene. Trimming removed 3 bases from V and 7 bases from J, with 19 bases in between. The CDR3, as DNA: TGTGCCAGCAGCTTCCCGCGGGGAGGTTCTGGGAATTCACCCCTCCACTTT. This gives the protein CASSFPRGGSGNSPLHF.

This chain connects TRBV19 to TRBJ2-7; 7 bases line up with TRBD1. This CDR3 comprises 15 residues. Looked up from germline, CDR1 is LNHDA and CDR2 is SQIVND (reference sequence). V trimming: 5 bases; J trimming: 0 bases; junction bases outside the gene matches: 7. The CDR3 coding sequence is TGTGCCAGTAGTCAAGGCTGGGACAGCTCCTACGAGCAGTACTTC. Amino acid sequence: CASSQGWDSSYEQYF.

This clonotype showed up many times. The chain is built from TRBV20-1 and TRBJ2-5, with D unclear. The CDR3 loop spans 10 amino acids. V was pared by 8 bases and J by 3 bases, with 7 bases between. The germline CDR1 and CDR2 sequences are DFQATT and SNEGSKA (reference sequence). CDR3 loop: CSLREETQYF. CDR3 coding DNA: TGCAGTCTCCGTGAAGAGACCCAGTACTTC.

The rearrangement uses TRBV2 and TRBJ2-5, with D possibly being TRBD2 (5 bases). V was pared by 5 bases and J by 5 bases, with 12 bases between. The CDR3 contains 13 residues. The V gene's germline CDR1 is SNHLY and CDR2 FYNNEI. CDR3 DNA: TGTGCCAGCAGTACCAACAGAGGGGAGACCCAGTACTTC. Its protein product is CASSTNRGETQYF.